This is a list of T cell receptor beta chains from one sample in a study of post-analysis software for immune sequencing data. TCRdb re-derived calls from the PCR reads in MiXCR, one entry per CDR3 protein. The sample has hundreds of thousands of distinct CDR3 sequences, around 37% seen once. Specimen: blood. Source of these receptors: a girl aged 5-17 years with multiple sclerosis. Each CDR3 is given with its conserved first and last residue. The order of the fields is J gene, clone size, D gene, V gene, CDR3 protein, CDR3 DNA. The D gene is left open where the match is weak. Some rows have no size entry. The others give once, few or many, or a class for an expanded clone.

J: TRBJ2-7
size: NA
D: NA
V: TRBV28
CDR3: CASSPPGRSRSYEQYF
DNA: TGTGCCAGCAGCCCTCCAGGACGGTCCCGATCCTACGAGCAGTACTTC

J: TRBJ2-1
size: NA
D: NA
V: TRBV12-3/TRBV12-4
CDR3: CASTRGEATYNEQFF
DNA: TGTGCCAGCACTAGGGGGGAAGCAACCTACAATGAGCAGTTCTTC

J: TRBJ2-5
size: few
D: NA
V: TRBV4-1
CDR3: CASSQVIEKTQYF
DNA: TGCGCCAGCAGCCAAGTCATTGAAAAGACCCAGTACTTC

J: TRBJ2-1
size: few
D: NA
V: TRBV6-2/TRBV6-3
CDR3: CASSRGGIVDEQFF
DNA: TGTGCCAGCAGTAGGGGTGGGATTGTCGATGAGCAGTTCTTC

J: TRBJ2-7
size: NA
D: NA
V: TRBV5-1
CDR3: CASSLDLTKRLYEQYF
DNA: TGCGCCAGCAGCCTCGACCTAACCAAGAGGTTATACGAGCAGTACTTC

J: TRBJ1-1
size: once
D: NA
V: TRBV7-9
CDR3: CASLVGGSTEAFF
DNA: TGTGCCAGCTTAGTGGGGGGATCCACTGAAGCTTTCTTT

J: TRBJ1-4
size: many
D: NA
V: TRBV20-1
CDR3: CSASNRGSDEKLFF
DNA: TGCAGTGCTAGCAATAGAGGGTCGGATGAAAAACTGTTTTTT

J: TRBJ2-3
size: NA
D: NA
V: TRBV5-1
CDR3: CASSSGADSRTQYF
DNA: TGCGCCAGCAGCTCCGGGGCAGACTCTCGTACGCAGTATTTT

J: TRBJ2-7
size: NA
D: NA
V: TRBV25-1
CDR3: CASSEFQYPYEQYF
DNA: TGTGCCAGCAGTGAATTTCAATACCCCTACGAGCAGTACTTC

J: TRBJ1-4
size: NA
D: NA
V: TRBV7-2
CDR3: CAGSLGVDNEKLFF
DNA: TGTGCCGGCAGCTTAGGGGTGGATAATGAAAAACTGTTTTTT

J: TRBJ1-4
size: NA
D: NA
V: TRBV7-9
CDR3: CASSHPVGEKLFF
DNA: TGTGCCAGCAGCCACCCCGTAGGCGAAAAACTGTTTTTT

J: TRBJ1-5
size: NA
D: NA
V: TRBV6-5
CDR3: CASRTGGRNQPQHF
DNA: TGTGCCAGCAGGACAGGTGGGCGCAATCAGCCCCAGCATTTT

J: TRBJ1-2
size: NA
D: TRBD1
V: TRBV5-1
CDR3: CASSSGQDNYGYTF
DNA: TGCGCCAGCAGCTCCGGACAGGATAACTATGGCTACACCTTC

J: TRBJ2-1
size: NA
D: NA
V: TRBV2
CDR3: CASRSDTYNEQFF
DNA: TGTGCCAGCAGATCGGACACCTACAATGAGCAGTTCTTC

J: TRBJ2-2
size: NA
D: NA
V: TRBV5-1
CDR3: CTSSRRDEGELFF
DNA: TGCACCAGCAGCCGCCGGGACGAAGGGGAGCTGTTTTTT

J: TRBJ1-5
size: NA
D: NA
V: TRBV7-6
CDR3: CASSSTAQGGNQPQHF
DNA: TGTGCCAGCAGCTCAACTGCACAGGGTGGCAATCAGCCCCAGCATTTT

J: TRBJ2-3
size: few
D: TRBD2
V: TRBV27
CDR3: CASSSGSGVFTDTQYF
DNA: TGTGCCAGCAGCTCAGGTAGCGGGGTCTTCACAGATACGCAGTATTTT

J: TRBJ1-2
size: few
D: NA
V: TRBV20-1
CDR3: CSAWEGFRNYGYTF
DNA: TGCAGTGCTTGGGAGGGGTTTCGGAACTATGGCTACACCTTC

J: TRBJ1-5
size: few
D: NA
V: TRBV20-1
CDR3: CSASRDVNQPQHF
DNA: TGCAGTGCTTCCCGGGATGTCAATCAGCCCCAGCATTTT

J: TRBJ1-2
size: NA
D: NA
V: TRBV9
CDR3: CASSAHPGDYGYTF
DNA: TGTGCCAGCAGCGCGCACCCAGGGGACTATGGCTACACCTTC